Here is one T cell receptor (beta chain) with its context. This sample is part of a study of T cell changes during pregnancy in multiple sclerosis. Sequencing was performed with immunoSEQ multiplex PCR; in TCRdb, only in-frame clones are kept and a portion is missing. In the table there are nearly 110,000 clones, 92% of which are singletons. Germline lookup yields CDR1 MNHEY and CDR2 SVGAGI. The CDR3 extends over 15 amino acids. V dropped 7 bases and J dropped 5 bases, with 20 bases sitting between them. Sequences were derived from peripheral blood, sampled in the third trimester of pregnancy. The chain has TRBV6-5 and TRBJ2-5; possible D gene TRBD2, 6 bases. The source of this sequence is a female donor in good health, enrolled as a control in a pregnancy study. In DNA form, the CDR3 reads TGTGCCAGCACCGCAAATGGGGGGTTCCCCGAGACCCAGTACTTC. This encodes CASTANGGFPETQYF.